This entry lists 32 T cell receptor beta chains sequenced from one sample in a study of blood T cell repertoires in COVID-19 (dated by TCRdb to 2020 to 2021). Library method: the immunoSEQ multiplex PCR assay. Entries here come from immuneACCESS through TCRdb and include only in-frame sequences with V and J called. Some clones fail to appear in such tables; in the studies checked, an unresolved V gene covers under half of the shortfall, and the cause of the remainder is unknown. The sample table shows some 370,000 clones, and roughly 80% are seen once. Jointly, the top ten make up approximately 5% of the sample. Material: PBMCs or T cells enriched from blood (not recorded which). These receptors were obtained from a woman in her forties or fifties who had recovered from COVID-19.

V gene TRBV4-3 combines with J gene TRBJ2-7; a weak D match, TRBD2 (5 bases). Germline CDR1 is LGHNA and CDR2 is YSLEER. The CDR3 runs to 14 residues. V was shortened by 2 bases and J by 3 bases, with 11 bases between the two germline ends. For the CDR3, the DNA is TGCGCCAGCAGCCAATATGAGGGCAACTACGAGCAGTACTTC. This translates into CASSQYEGNYEQYF.

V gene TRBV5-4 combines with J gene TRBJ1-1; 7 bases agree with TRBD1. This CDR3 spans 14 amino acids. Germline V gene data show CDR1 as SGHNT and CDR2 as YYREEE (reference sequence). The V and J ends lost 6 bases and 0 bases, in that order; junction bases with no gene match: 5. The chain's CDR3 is CASTPQGLNTEAFF. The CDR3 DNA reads TGTGCCAGCACACCACAGGGGCTGAACACTGAAGCTTTCTTT. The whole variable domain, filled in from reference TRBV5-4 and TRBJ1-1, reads ETGVTQSPTHLIKTRGQQVTLRCSSQSGHNTVSWYQQALGQGPQFIFQYYREEENGRGNFPPRFSGLQFPNYSSELNVNALELDDSALYLCASTPQGLNTEAFFGQGTRLTVV.

In nucleotides, the CDR3 is TGTGCCAGCAGGGACAGAGTCAATCAGCCCCAGCATTTT. Its protein product is CASRDRVNQPQHF. The chain couples TRBV12-3 or TRBV12-4 to TRBJ1-5; a possible D gene is TRBD1 (6 bases). The CDR3 length is 13 residues. Trimming took off 6 bases at V and 3 bases at J, with 9 bases between the two ends.

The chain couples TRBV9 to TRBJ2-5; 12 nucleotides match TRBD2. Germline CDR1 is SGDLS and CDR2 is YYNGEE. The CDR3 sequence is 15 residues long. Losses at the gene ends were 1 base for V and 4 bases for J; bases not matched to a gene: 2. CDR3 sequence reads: CASSVMGLAGETQYF. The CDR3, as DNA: TGTGCCAGCAGCGTAATGGGACTAGCGGGAGAGACCCAGTACTTC.

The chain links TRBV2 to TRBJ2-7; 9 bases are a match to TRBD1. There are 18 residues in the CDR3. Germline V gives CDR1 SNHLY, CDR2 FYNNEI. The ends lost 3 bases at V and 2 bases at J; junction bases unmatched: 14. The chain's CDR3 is CASSDLPKGQGFPYEQYF. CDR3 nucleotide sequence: TGTGCCAGCAGTGACCTTCCCAAGGGACAGGGCTTCCCCTACGAGCAGTACTTC.

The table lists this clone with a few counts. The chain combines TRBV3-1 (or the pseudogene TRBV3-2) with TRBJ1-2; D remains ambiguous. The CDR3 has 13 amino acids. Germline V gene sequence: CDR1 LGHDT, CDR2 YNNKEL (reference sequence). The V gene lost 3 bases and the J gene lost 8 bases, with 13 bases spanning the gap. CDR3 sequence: CASSQRSRGGYTF. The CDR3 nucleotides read TGTGCCAGCAGCCAGCGCAGCCGCGGGGGCTACACCTTC.

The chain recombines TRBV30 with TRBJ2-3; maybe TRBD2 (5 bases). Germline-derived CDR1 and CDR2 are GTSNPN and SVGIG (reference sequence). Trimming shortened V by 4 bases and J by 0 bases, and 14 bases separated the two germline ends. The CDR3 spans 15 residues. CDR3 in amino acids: CAWIPASTSTDTQYF. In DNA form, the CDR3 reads TGTGCCTGGATCCCCGCTAGCACTAGCACAGATACGCAGTATTTT.

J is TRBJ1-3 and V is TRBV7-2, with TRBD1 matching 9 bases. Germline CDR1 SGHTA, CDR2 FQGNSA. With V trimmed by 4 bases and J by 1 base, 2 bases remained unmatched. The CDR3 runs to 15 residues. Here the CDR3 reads CASSSDRGSGNTIYF. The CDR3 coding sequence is TGTGCCAGCAGCTCGGACAGGGGATCTGGAAACACCATATATTTT.

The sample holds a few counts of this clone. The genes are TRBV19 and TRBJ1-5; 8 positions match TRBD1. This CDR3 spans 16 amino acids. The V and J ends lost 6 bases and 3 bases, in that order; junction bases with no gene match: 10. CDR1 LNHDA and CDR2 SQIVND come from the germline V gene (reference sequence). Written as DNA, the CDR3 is TGTGCCAGTAGCGGACGGACAGGGCGATTCAATCAGCCCCAGCATTTT. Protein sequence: CASSGRTGRFNQPQHF.

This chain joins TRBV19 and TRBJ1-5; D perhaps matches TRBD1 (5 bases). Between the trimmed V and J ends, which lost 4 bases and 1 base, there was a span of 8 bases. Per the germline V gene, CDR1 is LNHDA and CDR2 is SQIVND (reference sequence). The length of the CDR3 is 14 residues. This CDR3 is CASSTTVSNQPQHF. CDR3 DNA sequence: TGTGCCAGTAGTACGACAGTCAGCAATCAGCCCCAGCATTTT.

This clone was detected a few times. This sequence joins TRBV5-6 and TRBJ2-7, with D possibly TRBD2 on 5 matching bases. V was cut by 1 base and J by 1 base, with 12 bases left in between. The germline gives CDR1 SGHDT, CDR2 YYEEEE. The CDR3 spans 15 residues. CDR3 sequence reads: CASSLSGLLSYEQYF. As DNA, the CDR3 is TGTGCCAGCAGCTTGTCAGGACTTCTTTCCTACGAGCAGTACTTC.

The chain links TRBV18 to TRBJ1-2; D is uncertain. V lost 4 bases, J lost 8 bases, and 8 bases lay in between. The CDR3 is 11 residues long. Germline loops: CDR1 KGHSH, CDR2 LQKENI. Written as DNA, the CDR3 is TGTGCCAGCTCACAAGGAGGAGGCTACACCTTC. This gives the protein CASSQGGGYTF.

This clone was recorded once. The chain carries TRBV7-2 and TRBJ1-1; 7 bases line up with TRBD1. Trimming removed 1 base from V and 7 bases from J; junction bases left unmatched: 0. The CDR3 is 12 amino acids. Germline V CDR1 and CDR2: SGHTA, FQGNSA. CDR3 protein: CASSLDRGEAFF. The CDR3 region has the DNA TGTGCCAGCAGCTTAGACAGGGGTGAAGCTTTCTTT. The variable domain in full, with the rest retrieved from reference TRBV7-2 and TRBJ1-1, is GAGVSQSPSNKVTEKGKDVELRCDPISGHTALYWYRQSLGQGLEFLIYFQGNSAPDKSGLPSDRFSAERTGGSVSTLTIQRTQQEDSAVYLCASSLDRGEAFFGQGTRLTVV.

DNA of the CDR3: TGTGCCAGCAGCTTATTACGGGGGACCTCCTCTGGAAACACCATATATTTT. Protein sequence: CASSLLRGTSSGNTIYF. The chain uses TRBV7-9 and TRBJ1-3, with a possible D match to TRBD1 (5 bases). Trimming removed 2 bases from V and 0 bases from J, with 14 bases in between. The germline V gene has CDR1 SEHNR and CDR2 FQNEAQ (reference sequence). The CDR3 has 17 amino acids.

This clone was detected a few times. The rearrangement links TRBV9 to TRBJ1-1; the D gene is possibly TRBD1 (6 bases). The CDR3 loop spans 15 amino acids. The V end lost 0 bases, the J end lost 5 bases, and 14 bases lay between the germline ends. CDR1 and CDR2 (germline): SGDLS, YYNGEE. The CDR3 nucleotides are TGTGCCAGCAGCGTAGGGCCCGAGGGGGTAACTGAAGCTTTCTTT. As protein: CASSVGPEGVTEAFF.

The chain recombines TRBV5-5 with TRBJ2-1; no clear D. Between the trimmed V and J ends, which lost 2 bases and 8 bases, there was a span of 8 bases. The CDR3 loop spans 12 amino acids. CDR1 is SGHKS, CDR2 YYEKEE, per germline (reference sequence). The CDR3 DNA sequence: TGTGCCAGCAGCTTCCTAGTGCATGAGCAGTTCTTC. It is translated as CASSFLVHEQFF.

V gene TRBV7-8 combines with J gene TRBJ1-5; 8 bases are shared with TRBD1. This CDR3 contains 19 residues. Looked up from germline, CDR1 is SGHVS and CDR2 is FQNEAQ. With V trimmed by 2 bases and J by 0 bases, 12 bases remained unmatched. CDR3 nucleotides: TGTGCCAGCAGCTTACGGACAGGGACTGAGCTATCTAGCAATCAGCCCCAGCATTTT. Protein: CASSLRTGTELSSNQPQHF.

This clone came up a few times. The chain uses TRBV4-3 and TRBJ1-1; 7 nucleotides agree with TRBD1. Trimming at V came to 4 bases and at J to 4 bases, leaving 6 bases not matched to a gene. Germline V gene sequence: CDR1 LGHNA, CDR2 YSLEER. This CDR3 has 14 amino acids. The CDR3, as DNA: TGCGCCAGCAGCCTTGACAGGGCAAGCACTGAAGCTTTCTTT. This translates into CASSLDRASTEAFF.

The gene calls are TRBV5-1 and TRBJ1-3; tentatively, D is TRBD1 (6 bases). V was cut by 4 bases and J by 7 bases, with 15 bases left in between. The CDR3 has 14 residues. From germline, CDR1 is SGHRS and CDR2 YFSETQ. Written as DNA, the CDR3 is TGCGCCAGCAGCCAGGACAGCTTTAGGAACACCATATATTTT. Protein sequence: CASSQDSFRNTIYF.

The CDR3 bases are TGTGCCAGCAGCGCCCAGGGTGGTGGCTACACCTTC. Its protein is CASSAQGGGYTF. The chain combines TRBV7-3 with TRBJ1-2; D may be TRBD1 (5 bases). The CDR3 runs 12 residues. Trimming removed 5 bases from V and 7 bases from J, with 11 bases in between. Germline CDR1 reads SGHTA; CDR2 reads FQGTGA.

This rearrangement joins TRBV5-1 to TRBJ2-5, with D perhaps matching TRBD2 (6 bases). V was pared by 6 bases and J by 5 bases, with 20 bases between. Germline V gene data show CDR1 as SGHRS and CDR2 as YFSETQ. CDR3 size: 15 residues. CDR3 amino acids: CASTPTLTSWETQYF. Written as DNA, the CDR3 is TGCGCCAGCACCCCCACCTTAACTAGCTGGGAGACCCAGTACTTC.

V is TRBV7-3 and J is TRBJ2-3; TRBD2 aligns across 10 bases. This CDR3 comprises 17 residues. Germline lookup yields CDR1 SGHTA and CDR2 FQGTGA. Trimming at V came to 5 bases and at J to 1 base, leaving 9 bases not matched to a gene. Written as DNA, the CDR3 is TGTGCCAGCAGCCCAGCGGGGGGGCCTTACCGCACAGATACGCAGTATTTT. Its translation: CASSPAGGPYRTDTQYF. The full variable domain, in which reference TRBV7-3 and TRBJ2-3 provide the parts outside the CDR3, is GAGVSQTPSNKVTEKGKYVELRCDPISGHTALYWYRQSLGQGPEFLIYFQGTGAADDSGLPNDRFFAVRPEGSVSTLKIQRTERGDSAVYLCASSPAGGPYRTDTQYFGPGTRLTVL.

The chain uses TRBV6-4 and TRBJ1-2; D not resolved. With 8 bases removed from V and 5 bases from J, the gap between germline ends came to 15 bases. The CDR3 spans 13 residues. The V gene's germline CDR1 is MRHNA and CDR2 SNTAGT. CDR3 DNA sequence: TGTGCCAGCGGAGGAAGGGCAATATATGGCTACACCTTC. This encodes CASGGRAIYGYTF.

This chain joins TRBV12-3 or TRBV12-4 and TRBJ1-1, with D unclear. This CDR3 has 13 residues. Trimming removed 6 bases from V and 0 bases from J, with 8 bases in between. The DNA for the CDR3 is TGTGCCAGCAGCTCACAGCTGAACACTGAAGCTTTCTTT. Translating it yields CASSSQLNTEAFF.

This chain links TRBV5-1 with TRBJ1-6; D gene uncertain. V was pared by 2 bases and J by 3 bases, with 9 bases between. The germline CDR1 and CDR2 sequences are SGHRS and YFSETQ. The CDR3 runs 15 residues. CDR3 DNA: TGCGCCAGCAGCTTCGGGGATAACTATAATTCACCCCTCCACTTT. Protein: CASSFGDNYNSPLHF.

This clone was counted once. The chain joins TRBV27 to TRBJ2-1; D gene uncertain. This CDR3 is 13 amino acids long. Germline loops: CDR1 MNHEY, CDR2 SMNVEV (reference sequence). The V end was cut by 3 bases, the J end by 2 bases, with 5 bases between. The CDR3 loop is CASSLRTYNEQFF. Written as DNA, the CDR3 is TGTGCCAGCAGTTTGCGAACCTACAATGAGCAGTTCTTC.

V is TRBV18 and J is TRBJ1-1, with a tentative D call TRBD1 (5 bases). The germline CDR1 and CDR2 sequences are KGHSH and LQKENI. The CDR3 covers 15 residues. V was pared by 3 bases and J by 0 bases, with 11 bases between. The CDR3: CASSPQRQLNTEAFF. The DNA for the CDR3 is TGTGCCAGCTCACCGCAGAGACAGCTGAACACTGAAGCTTTCTTT.

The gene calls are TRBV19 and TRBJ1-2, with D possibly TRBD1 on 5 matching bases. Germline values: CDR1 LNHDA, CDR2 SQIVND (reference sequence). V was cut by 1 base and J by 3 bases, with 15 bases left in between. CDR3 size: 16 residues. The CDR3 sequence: CASSIVGRVWYYGYTF. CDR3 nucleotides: TGTGCCAGTAGTATAGTCGGCAGGGTTTGGTACTATGGCTACACCTTC. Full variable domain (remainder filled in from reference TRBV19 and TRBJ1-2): DGGITQSPKYLFRKEGQNVTLSCEQNLNHDAMYWYRQDPGQGLRLIYYSQIVNDFQKGDIAEGYSVSREKKESFPLTVTSAQKNPTAFYLCASSIVGRVWYYGYTFGSGTRLTVV.

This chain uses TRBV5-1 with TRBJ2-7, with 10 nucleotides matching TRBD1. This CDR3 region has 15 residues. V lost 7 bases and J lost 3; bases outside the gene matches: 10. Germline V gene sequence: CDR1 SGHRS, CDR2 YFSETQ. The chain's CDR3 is CASSPTWDRGYEQYF. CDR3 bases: TGCGCCAGCTCCCCGACCTGGGACAGGGGCTACGAGCAGTACTTC.

CDR3 sequence (DNA): TGTGCCAGCAGTAGGACTAGCGGGGGGGGCACAGGGTTCTTC. It translates to CASSRTSGGGTGFF. The V and J genes are TRBV2 and TRBJ2-1; the match to TRBD2 covers 15 bases. From germline, CDR1 is SNHLY and CDR2 FYNNEI. V lost 5 bases, J lost 15 bases, and 8 bases stayed unmatched. CDR3 size: 14 residues.

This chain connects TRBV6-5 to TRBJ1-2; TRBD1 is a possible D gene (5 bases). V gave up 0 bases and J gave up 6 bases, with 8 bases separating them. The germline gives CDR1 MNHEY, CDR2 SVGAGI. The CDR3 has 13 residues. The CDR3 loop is CASSYSRGNGYTF. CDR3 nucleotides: TGTGCCAGCAGTTACTCGCGGGGGAATGGCTACACCTTC.

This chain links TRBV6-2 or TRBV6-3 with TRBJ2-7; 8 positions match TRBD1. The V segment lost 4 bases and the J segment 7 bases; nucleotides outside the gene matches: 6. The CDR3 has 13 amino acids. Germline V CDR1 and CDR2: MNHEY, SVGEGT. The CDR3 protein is CASSSQGAGEQYF. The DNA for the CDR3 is TGTGCCAGCAGTTCCCAGGGGGCGGGGGAGCAGTACTTC.